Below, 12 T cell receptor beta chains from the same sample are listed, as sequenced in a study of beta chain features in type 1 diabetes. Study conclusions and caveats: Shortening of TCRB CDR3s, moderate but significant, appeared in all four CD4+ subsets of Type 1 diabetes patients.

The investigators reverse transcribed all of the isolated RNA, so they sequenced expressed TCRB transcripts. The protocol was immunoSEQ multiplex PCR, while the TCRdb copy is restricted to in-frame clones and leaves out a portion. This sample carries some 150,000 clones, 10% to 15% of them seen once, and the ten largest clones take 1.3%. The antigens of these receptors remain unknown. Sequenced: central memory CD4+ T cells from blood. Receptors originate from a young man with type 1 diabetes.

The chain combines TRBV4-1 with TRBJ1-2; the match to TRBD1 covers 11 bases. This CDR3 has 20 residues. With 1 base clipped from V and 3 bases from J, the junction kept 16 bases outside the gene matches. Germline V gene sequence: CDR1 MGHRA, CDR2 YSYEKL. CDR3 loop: CASSQGRRTGGARDDYGYTF. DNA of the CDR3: TGCGCCAGCAGCCAAGGGAGGAGGACAGGGGGCGCAAGGGACGACTATGGCTACACCTTC.

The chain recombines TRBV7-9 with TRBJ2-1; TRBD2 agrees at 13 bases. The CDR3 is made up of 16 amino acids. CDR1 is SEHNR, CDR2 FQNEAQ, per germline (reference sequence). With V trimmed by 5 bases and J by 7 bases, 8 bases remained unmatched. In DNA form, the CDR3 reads TGTGCCAGCAGCCCAGTGGGGACTAGCGGGAAAAATGAGCAGTTCTTC. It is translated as CASSPVGTSGKNEQFF.

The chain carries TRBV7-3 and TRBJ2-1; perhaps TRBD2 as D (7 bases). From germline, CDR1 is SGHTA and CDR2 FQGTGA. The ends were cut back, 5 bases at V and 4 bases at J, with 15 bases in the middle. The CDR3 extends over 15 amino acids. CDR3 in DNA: TGTGCCAGCAGCCTCGGGGGGCCCTCATACAATGAGCAGTTCTTC. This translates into CASSLGGPSYNEQFF.

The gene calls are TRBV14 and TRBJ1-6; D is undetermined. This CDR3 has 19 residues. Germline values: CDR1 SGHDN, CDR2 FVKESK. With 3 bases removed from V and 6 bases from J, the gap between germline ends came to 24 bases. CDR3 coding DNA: TGTGCCAGCAGCCACGACTTTAGGCTTGTGGGGAGGAGTAATTCACCCCTCCACTTT. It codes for CASSHDFRLVGRSNSPLHF. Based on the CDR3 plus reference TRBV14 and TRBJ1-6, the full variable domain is EAGVTQFPSHSVIEKGQTVTLRCDPISGHDNLYWYRRVMGKEIKFLLHFVKESKQDESGMPNNRFLAERTGGTYSTLKVQPAELEDSGVYFCASSHDFRLVGRSNSPLHFGNGTRLTVT.

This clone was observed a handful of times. In DNA form, the CDR3 reads TGTGCCAGTGCCGGGACAGCCACCTACGAGCAGTACTTC. As protein: CASAGTATYEQYF. The J gene is TRBJ2-7, the V gene TRBV19, with TRBD1 matching over 7 bases. The V gene's germline CDR1 is LNHDA and CDR2 SQIVND (reference sequence). The CDR3 is made up of 13 amino acids. The ends lost 8 bases at V and 2 bases at J; junction bases unmatched: 6. Combining the CDR3 with reference TRBV19 and TRBJ2-7 gives the whole variable domain DGGITQSPKYLFRKEGQNVTLSCEQNLNHDAMYWYRQDPGQGLRLIYYSQIVNDFQKGDIAEGYSVSREKKESFPLTVTSAQKNPTAFYLCASAGTATYEQYFGPGTRLTVT.

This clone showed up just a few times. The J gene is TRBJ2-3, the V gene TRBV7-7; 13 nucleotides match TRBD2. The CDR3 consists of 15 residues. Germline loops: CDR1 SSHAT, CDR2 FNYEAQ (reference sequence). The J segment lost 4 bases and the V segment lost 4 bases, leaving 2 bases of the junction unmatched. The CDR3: CASSSGLAGADTQYF. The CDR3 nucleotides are TGTGCCAGCAGCTCCGGACTAGCGGGGGCAGATACGCAGTATTTT.

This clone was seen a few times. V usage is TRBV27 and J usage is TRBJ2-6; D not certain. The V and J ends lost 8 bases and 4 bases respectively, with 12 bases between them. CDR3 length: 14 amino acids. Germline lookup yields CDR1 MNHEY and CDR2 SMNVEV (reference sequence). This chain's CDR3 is CASLPGSGANVLTF. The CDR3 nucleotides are TGTGCCAGCCTCCCCGGGTCCGGGGCCAACGTCCTGACTTTC.

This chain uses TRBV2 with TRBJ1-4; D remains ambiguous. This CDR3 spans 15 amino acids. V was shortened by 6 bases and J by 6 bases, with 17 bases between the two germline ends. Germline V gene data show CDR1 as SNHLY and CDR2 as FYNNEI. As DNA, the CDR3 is TGTGCCAGCAGCGCTGGACCTCTGTGGGATGAAAAACTGTTTTTT. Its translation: CASSAGPLWDEKLFF.

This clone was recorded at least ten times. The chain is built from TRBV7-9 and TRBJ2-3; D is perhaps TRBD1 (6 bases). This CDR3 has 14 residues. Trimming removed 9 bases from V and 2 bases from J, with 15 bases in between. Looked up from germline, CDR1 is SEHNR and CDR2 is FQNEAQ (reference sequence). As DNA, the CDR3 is TGTGCCAGTGTCCCGGCAGGGGCCACAGATACGCAGTATTTT. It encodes CASVPAGATDTQYF.

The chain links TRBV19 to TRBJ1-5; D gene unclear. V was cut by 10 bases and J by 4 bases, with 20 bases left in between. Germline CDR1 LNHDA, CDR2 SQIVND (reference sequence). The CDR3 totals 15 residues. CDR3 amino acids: CATQGWPDVNQPQHF. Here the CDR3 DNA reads TGTGCCACCCAAGGGTGGCCAGATGTAAATCAGCCCCAGCATTTT.

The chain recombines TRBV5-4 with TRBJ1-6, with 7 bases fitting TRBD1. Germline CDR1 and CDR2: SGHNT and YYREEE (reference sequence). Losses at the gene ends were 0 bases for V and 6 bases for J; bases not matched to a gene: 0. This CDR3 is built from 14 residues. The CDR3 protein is CASSLDRGNSPLHF. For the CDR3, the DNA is TGTGCCAGCAGCTTGGACAGGGGTAATTCACCCCTCCACTTT.

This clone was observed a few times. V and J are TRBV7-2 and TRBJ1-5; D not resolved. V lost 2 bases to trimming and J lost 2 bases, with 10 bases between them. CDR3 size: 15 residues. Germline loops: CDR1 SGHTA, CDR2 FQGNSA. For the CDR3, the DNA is TGTGCCAGCAGCTTAATGAGGGAAGGCAATCAGCCCCAGCATTTT. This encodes CASSLMREGNQPQHF.